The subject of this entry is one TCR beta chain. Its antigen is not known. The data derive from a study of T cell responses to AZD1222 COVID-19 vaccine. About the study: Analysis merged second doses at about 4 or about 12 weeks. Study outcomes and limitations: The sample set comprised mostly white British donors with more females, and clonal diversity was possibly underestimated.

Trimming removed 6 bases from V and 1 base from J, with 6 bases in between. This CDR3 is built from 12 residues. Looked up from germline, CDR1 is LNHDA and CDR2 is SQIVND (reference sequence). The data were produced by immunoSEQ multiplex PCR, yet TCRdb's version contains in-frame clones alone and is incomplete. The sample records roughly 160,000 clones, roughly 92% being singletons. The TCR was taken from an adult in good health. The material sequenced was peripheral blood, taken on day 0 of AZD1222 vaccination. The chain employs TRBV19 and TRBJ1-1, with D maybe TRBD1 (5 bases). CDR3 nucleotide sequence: TGTGCCAGTAGCGACAGGAACACTGAAGCTTTCTTT. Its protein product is CASSDRNTEAFF.